This T cell receptor beta chain was observed in a study of spatial heterogeneity in lung cancer. Per germline, CDR1 MDHEN and CDR2 SYDVKM. V shed 1 base and J 6 bases; nucleotides not matched to a gene: 5. CDR3 length: 15 residues. This clonotype was seen only a few times. Its specificity is not known. Each molecule of TCR cDNA was tagged with one unique molecular identifier. TCRdb re-derived calls from the 5' RACE reads in MiXCR, one entry per CDR3 protein. The sample yields tens of thousands of distinct CDR3 sequences, approximately 12% seen once. The time point was: sample taken at primary tumor resection. Donation came from 70 or so patients with untreated early-stage non-small cell lung cancer. Unsorted whole RNA of tumor, nontumor lung or frozen PBMC was sequenced. Overall study findings and caveats: Ubiquitous expanded tumor TCRs surfaced in blood more at resection than they did at follow-up.

This TCR came from a male donor with early-stage non-small cell lung cancer. The sequencing used PBMCs, collected at surgery. The chain joins TRBV28 to TRBJ2-3; 9 bases map to TRBD2. The CDR3 DNA reads as TGTGCCAGCAGTTTATCGGCGGGAGGGTGGGATACGCAGTATTTT. It is translated as CASSLSAGGWDTQYF.